A single sample gave rise to the 21 T cell receptor beta chains below, sequenced in a study of blood T cell repertoires in COVID-19. Here immunoSEQ multiplex PCR was the method, and the copy in TCRdb shows in-frame clones only, minus some. Of around 150,000 clones in the sample, 79% were seen once. The source material was peripheral blood. Every receptor here comes from a man aged 50-59 years with active or convalescent COVID-19.

The rearrangement uses TRBV6-1 and TRBJ2-1; TRBD2 aligns across 7 bases. The CDR3 has 14 amino acids. Germline V lookup: CDR1 MNHNS, CDR2 SASEGT. V was clipped by 4 bases and J by 5 bases; unmatched bases: 5. The CDR3 bases are TGTGCCAGCAGTGTAGCGGGCCCTAACAATGAGCAGTTCTTC. Translation: CASSVAGPNNEQFF.

The rearrangement uses TRBV5-1 and TRBJ2-1; 7 bases agree with TRBD2. With V trimmed by 4 bases and J by 9 bases, 7 bases remained unmatched. This CDR3 spans 13 amino acids. The V gene's germline CDR1 is SGHRS and CDR2 YFSETQ. CDR3 in amino acids: CASSDGLEPEQFF. Written as DNA, the CDR3 is TGCGCCAGCAGCGATGGACTAGAGCCTGAGCAGTTCTTC. Filled out from reference TRBV5-1 and TRBJ2-1, the complete variable domain reads KAGVTQTPRYLIKTRGQQVTLSCSPISGHRSVSWYQQTPGQGLQFLFEYFSETQRNKGNFPGRFSGRQFSNSRSEMNVSTLELGDSALYLCASSDGLEPEQFFGPGTRLTVL.

The CDR3 is CASRGDRGTEAFF. CDR3 sequence (DNA): TGTGCCAGCAGGGGGGACAGGGGGACTGAAGCTTTCTTT. This chain uses TRBV5-4 with TRBJ1-1; the match to TRBD1 covers 11 bases. Germline CDR1 reads SGHNT; CDR2 reads YYREEE (reference sequence). The CDR3 sequence is 13 residues long. Trimming cost V 5 bases and J 5 bases; bases outside gene matches: 2.

The chain has TRBV3-1 (or the pseudogene TRBV3-2) and TRBJ2-7; 10 nucleotides match TRBD2. V trimming: 1 base; J trimming: 7 bases; junction bases outside the gene matches: 7. The CDR3 loop spans 15 amino acids. Germline CDR1 LGHDT, CDR2 YNNKEL (reference sequence). The CDR3 loop reads CASSQVSGRMWEQYF. The CDR3 region has the DNA TGTGCCAGCAGCCAAGTTAGCGGGAGGATGTGGGAGCAGTACTTC.

The chain uses TRBV7-9 and TRBJ2-2; TRBD2 agrees at 7 bases. CDR1 and CDR2 from the germline V gene are SEHNR and FQNEAQ (reference sequence). The CDR3 is 15 amino acids. The V gene end was trimmed by 0 bases and the J gene end by 7 bases; junction bases not matched to a gene: 5. The CDR3 DNA is TGTGCCAGCAGCTTAGCTCGCGAGCGGGACGGGGAGCTGTTTTTT. This sequence encodes CASSLARERDGELFF.

V and J are TRBV5-1 and TRBJ2-5, with D unresolved. The CDR3 consists of 15 residues. Germline V gene lookup returns CDR1 SGHRS and CDR2 YFSETQ. The V and J ends lost 4 bases and 1 base respectively, with 14 bases between them. The CDR3 loop reads CASSPRTRAQETQYF. Here the CDR3 DNA reads TGCGCCAGCAGCCCGAGAACTCGAGCCCAAGAGACCCAGTACTTC.

The genes are TRBV30 and TRBJ1-2, with D hard to call. Germline-derived CDR1 and CDR2 are GTSNPN and SVGIG (reference sequence). V was shortened by 2 bases and J by 4 bases, with 8 bases between the two germline ends. This CDR3 has 12 residues. The CDR3 DNA follows: TGTGCCTGGAGTAGTACAGTCTATGGCTACACCTTC. This codes for CAWSSTVYGYTF. Filled out from reference TRBV30 and TRBJ1-2, the complete variable domain reads SQTIHQWPATLVQPVGSPLSLECTVEGTSNPNLYWYRQAAGRGLQLLFYSVGIGQISSEVPQNLSASRPQDRQFILSSKKLLLSDSGFYLCAWSSTVYGYTFGSGTRLTVV.

V is TRBV5-1 and J is TRBJ2-1, with D perhaps TRBD1 (7 bases). The V gene lost 3 bases and the J gene lost 4 bases, with 29 bases spanning the gap. Per the germline V gene, CDR1 is SGHRS and CDR2 is YFSETQ. The CDR3 runs to 20 residues. CDR3 protein: CASSSPRGTDRDLYYNEQFF. CDR3 DNA: TGCGCCAGCAGCTCCCCCCGAGGGACAGACCGGGACTTATATTACAATGAGCAGTTCTTC.

This chain connects TRBV15 to TRBJ2-7, with 8 bases that match TRBD1. Germline V CDR1 and CDR2: LNHNV, YYDKDF (reference sequence). With V trimmed by 6 bases and J by 4 bases, 8 bases remained unmatched. The CDR3 contains 14 residues. CDR3 residues: CATRFGQGPYEQYF. The CDR3 nucleotides read TGTGCCACCAGGTTCGGACAGGGACCATACGAGCAGTACTTC.

With respect to this clone: The sample holds other DNA sequences that translate to the same CDR3. The V gene is TRBV5-1, the J gene TRBJ2-5, with D tentatively TRBD1 (5 bases). CDR3 length: 13 residues. The germline CDR1 and CDR2 sequences are SGHRS and YFSETQ. Trimming took 1 base from V and 2 from J, leaving 6 bases between them. The CDR3 nucleotides are TGCGCCAGCAGCTTGAGGGGTCAAGAGACCCAGTACTTC. Protein product: CASSLRGQETQYF. Variable domain in full (rest from reference TRBV5-1 and TRBJ2-5): KAGVTQTPRYLIKTRGQQVTLSCSPISGHRSVSWYQQTPGQGLQFLFEYFSETQRNKGNFPGRFSGRQFSNSRSEMNVSTLELGDSALYLCASSLRGQETQYFGPGTRLLVL.

The CDR3 reads CASRNSPGTGLHEQYF. CDR3 in DNA: TGTGCCAGCAGAAACAGTCCCGGGACAGGGCTTCACGAGCAGTACTTC. This chain links TRBV7-8 with TRBJ2-7; 9 bases agree with TRBD1. Germline CDR1 is SGHVS and CDR2 is FQNEAQ. Trimming removed 6 bases from V and 5 bases from J; junction bases left unmatched: 14. This CDR3 has 16 amino acids.

V usage is TRBV7-8 and J usage is TRBJ2-3, with 11 bases identical to TRBD1. Germline V gene data show CDR1 as SGHVS and CDR2 as FQNEAQ. J lost 5 bases, V lost 2 bases, and 12 bases had no gene match. The CDR3 spans 18 residues. The CDR3 DNA follows: TGTGCCAGCAGCTTAAAGGTTCTTGGACAGGGGGCTGGAGATACGCAGTATTTT. Its protein is CASSLKVLGQGAGDTQYF.

The chain is built from TRBV9 and TRBJ2-2; D perhaps matches TRBD1 (7 bases). The CDR3 is 15 residues long. CDR1 and CDR2 (germline): SGDLS, YYNGEE. With 2 bases removed from V and 7 bases from J, the gap between germline ends came to 15 bases. CDR3 in DNA: TGTGCCAGCAGCGTCGGGACAGCGCGGGGCGGGGAGCTGTTTTTT. It codes for CASSVGTARGGELFF. Variable domain in full (rest from reference TRBV9 and TRBJ2-2): DSGVTQTPKHLITATGQRVTLRCSPRSGDLSVYWYQQSLDQGLQFLIQYYNGEERAKGNILERFSAQQFPDLHSELNLSSLELGDSALYFCASSVGTARGGELFFGEGSRLTVL.

CDR3 sequence (DNA): TGTGCCAGTAGTTTCACAGGGGGCAATCAGCCCCAGCATTTT. Translation: CASSFTGGNQPQHF. The chain couples TRBV19 to TRBJ1-5; 7 bases line up with TRBD1. From germline, CDR1 is LNHDA and CDR2 SQIVND (reference sequence). The length of the CDR3 is 14 residues. V shed 5 bases, J shed 2 bases, and the junction held 3 bases outside the gene matches.

The J gene is TRBJ2-1, the V gene TRBV5-1; TRBD2 agrees at 9 bases. V lost 4 bases, J lost 4 bases, and 9 bases stayed unmatched. The CDR3 runs to 16 residues. Per the germline V gene, CDR1 is SGHRS and CDR2 is YFSETQ. The CDR3 sequence: CASSPPLAGSYNEQFF. In DNA form, the CDR3 reads TGCGCCAGCAGCCCGCCCCTAGCGGGATCTTACAATGAGCAGTTCTTC.

The rearrangement joins TRBV7-8 to TRBJ1-2; D unclear. The germline V gene has CDR1 SGHVS and CDR2 FQNEAQ. The CDR3 is 16 amino acids. V gave up 1 base and J gave up 0 bases, with 12 bases separating them. The CDR3 DNA reads as TGTGCCAGCAGCTTAGTCCCTCTATCTGCTAACTATGGCTACACCTTC. This sequence encodes CASSLVPLSANYGYTF. Full variable domain (outside the CDR3, taken from reference TRBV7-8 and TRBJ1-2): GAGVSQSPRYKVAKRGQDVALRCDPISGHVSLFWYQQALGQGPEFLTYFQNEAQLDKSGLPSDRFFAERPEGSVSTLKIQRTQQEDSAVYLCASSLVPLSANYGYTFGSGTRLTVV.

The count of this clone is one. One end of the junction is discordant with germline, which a read error may explain. The J gene is TRBJ1-5, the V gene TRBV28, with 9 bases identical to TRBD1. The CDR3 is 15 amino acids. Germline V gene lookup returns CDR1 MDHEN and CDR2 SYDVKM. The DNA for the CDR3 is TGTGCCAGCAGTAGGGGAACAGGGGGCAAGCAGCCCCAGCATTTT. This translates into CASSRGTGGKQPQHF. Supplemented by reference TRBV28 and TRBJ1-5, the full variable domain reads DVKVTQSSRYLVKRTGEKVFLECVQDMDHENMFWYRQDPGLGLRLIYFSYDVKMKEKGDIPEGYSVSREKKERFSLILESASTNQTSMYLCASSRGTGGKQPQHFGDGTRLSIL.

The chain has TRBV3-1 (or the pseudogene TRBV3-2) and TRBJ1-6; D is possibly TRBD1 (5 bases). The ends were cut back, 3 bases at V and 7 bases at J, with 7 bases in the middle. This CDR3 is 13 amino acids long. CDR1 and CDR2 from the germline V gene are LGHDT and YNNKEL (reference sequence). CDR3 amino acids: CASSQRQNSPLHF. Here the CDR3 DNA reads TGTGCCAGCAGCCAGAGACAGAATTCACCCCTCCACTTT.

V usage is TRBV28 and J usage is TRBJ2-1; 8 bases match TRBD2. Germline CDR1 and CDR2: MDHEN and SYDVKM. The CDR3 runs to 16 residues. V shed 6 bases, J shed 7 bases, and the junction held 14 bases outside the gene matches. CDR3 coding DNA: TGTGCCAGCAGCCGAATAGCGGGACTCCGTTGGAATGAGCAGTTCTTC. It codes for CASSRIAGLRWNEQFF. Using reference TRBV28 and TRBJ2-1 for the parts outside the CDR3, the full variable domain is DVKVTQSSRYLVKRTGEKVFLECVQDMDHENMFWYRQDPGLGLRLIYFSYDVKMKEKGDIPEGYSVSREKKERFSLILESASTNQTSMYLCASSRIAGLRWNEQFFGPGTRLTVL.

The chain employs TRBV28 and TRBJ1-6; D perhaps matches TRBD1 (6 bases). The CDR3 length is 13 residues. Germline-derived CDR1 and CDR2 are MDHEN and SYDVKM. V lost 5 bases to trimming and J lost 12 bases, with 14 bases between them. The DNA for the CDR3 is TGTGCCAGCAGTCTGGGACATAATAAACCCCTCCACTTT. It yields the protein CASSLGHNKPLHF.

The chain combines TRBV6-5 with TRBJ1-4; 7 nucleotides match TRBD1. The CDR3 loop spans 14 amino acids. The germline gives CDR1 MNHEY, CDR2 SVGAGI. V lost 6 bases, J lost 3 bases, and 4 bases stayed unmatched. This CDR3 is CASSRGLANEKLFF. As DNA, the CDR3 is TGTGCCAGCAGCAGGGGGTTGGCTAATGAAAAACTGTTTTTT.